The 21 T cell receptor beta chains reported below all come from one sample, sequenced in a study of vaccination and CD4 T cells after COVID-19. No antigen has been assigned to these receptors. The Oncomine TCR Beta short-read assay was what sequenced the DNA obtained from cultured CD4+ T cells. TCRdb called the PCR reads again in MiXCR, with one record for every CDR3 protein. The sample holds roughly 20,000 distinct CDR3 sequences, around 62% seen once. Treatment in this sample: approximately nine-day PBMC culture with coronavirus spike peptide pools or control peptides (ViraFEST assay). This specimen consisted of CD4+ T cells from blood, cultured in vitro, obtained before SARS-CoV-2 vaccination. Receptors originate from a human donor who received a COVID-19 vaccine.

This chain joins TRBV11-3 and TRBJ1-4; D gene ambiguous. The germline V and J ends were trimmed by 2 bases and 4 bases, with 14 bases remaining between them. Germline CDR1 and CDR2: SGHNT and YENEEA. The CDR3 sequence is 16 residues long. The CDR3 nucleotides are TGTGCCAGCAGCTTATTTGGCCCGGCTAGTAATGAAAAACTGTTTTTT. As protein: CASSLFGPASNEKLFF.

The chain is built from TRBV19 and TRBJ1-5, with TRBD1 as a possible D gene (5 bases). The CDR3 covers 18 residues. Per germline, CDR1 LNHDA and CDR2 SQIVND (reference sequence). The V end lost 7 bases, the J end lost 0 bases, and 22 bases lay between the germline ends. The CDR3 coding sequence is TGTGCCAGTATGGGGGGATTGACAAGCGAACTTAGCAATCAGCCCCAGCATTTT. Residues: CASMGGLTSELSNQPQHF. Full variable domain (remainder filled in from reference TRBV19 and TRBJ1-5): DGGITQSPKYLFRKEGQNVTLSCEQNLNHDAMYWYRQDPGQGLRLIYYSQIVNDFQKGDIAEGYSVSREKKESFPLTVTSAQKNPTAFYLCASMGGLTSELSNQPQHFGDGTRLSIL.

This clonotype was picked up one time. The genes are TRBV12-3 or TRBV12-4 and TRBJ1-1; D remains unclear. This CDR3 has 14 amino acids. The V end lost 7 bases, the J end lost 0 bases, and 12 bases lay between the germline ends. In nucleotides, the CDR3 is TGTGCCAGCACCTTGAAGCGCCTGAACACTGAAGCTTTCTTT. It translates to CASTLKRLNTEAFF.

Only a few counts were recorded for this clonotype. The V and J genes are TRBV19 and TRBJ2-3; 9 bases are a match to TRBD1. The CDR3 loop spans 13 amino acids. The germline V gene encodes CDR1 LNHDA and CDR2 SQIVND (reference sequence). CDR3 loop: CATSGQGTDTQYF. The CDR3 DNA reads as TGTGCTACAAGTGGACAGGGGACAGATACGCAGTATTTT.

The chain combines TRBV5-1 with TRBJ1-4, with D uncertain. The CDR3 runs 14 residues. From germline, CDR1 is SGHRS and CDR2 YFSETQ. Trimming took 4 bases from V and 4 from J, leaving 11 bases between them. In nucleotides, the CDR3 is TGCGCCAGCAGCCGAGACCGGGGTAATGAAAAACTGTTTTTT. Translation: CASSRDRGNEKLFF.

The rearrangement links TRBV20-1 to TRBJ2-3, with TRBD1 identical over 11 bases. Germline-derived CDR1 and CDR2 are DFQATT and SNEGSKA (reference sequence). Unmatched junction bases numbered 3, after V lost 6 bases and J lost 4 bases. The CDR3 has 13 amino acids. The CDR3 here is CSARTGGADTQYF. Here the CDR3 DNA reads TGCAGTGCACGGACAGGGGGCGCAGATACGCAGTATTTT.

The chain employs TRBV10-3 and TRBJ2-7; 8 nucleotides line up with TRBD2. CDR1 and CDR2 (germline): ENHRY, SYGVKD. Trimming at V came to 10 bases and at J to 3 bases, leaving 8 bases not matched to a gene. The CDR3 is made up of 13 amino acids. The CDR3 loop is CATGGGFVYEQYF. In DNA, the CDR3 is TGTGCCACCGGGGGGGGGTTTGTCTACGAGCAGTACTTC.

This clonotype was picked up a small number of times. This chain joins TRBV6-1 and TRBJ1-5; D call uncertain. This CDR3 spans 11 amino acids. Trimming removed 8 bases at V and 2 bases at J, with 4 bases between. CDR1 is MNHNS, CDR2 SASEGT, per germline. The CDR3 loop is CASRGNQPQHF. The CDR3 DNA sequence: TGTGCCAGCCGGGGCAATCAGCCCCAGCATTTT.

CDR3 bases: TGTGCCAGCAGTGAGGACAGCAGCTCCTACGAGCAGTACTTC. Translating gives CASSEDSSSYEQYF. The chain has TRBV6-1 and TRBJ2-7; TRBD1 might be the D (6 bases). In germline, CDR1 is MNHNS, CDR2 SASEGT. The CDR3 consists of 14 residues. V was cut by 3 bases and J by 0 bases, with 9 bases left in between.

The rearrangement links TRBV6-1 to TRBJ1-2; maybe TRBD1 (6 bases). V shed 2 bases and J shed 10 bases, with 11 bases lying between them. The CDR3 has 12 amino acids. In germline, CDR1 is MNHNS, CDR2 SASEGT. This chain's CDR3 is CASSELGGDYTF. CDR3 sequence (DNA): TGTGCCAGCAGTGAATTAGGGGGGGACTACACCTTC.

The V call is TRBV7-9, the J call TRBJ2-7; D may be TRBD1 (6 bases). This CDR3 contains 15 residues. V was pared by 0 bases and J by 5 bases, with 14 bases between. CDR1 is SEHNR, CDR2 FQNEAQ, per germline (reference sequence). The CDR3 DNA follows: TGTGCCAGCAGCTTAGCGAATGGGGGCAGAAACGAGCAGTACTTC. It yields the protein CASSLANGGRNEQYF.

Written as DNA, the CDR3 is TGTGCCAGCAGGCGGGATTACGAAGATTCACCCCTCCACTTT. This sequence encodes CASRRDYEDSPLHF. This chain uses TRBV2 with TRBJ1-6, with D hard to call. The V end lost 6 bases, the J end lost 8 bases, and 14 bases lay between the germline ends. Germline CDR1 SNHLY, CDR2 FYNNEI. This CDR3 region has 14 residues.

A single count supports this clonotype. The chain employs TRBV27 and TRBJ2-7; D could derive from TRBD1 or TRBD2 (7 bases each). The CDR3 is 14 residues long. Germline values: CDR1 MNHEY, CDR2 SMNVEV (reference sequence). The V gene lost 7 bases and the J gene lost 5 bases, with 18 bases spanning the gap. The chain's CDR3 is CASNFQGGRNEQYF. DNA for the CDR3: TGTGCCAGCAACTTCCAGGGGGGGAGGAACGAGCAGTACTTC.

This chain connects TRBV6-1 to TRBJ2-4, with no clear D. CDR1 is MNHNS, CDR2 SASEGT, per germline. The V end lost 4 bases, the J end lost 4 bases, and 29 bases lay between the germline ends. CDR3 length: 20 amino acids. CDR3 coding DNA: TGTGCCAGCAGTGTTGGATCGCGGTCCCTACACAGTACTAAGAAAAACATTCAGTACTTC. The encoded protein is CASSVGSRSLHSTKKNIQYF.

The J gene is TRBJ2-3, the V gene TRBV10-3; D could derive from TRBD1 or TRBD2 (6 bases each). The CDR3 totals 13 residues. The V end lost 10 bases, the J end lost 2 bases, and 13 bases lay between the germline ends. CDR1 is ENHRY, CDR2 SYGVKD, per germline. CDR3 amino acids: CATRGAPTDTQYF. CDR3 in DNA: TGTGCCACGAGGGGGGCCCCCACAGATACGCAGTATTTT.

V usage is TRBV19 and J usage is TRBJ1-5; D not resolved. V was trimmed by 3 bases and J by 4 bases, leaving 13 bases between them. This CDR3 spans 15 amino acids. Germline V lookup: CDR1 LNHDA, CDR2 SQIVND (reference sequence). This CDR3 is CASSMQPLKNQPQHF. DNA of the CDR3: TGTGCCAGTAGTATGCAGCCTCTAAAGAATCAGCCCCAGCATTTT.

The CDR3 DNA reads as TGTGCCAGCAGCCCACGGAGGGGAGGGACGCCCAACTATGGCTACACCTTC. Translation gives CASSPRRGGTPNYGYTF. The chain combines TRBV6-1 with TRBJ1-2; D possibly corresponds to TRBD1 (5 bases). The CDR3 contains 17 residues. Germline values: CDR1 MNHNS, CDR2 SASEGT. The ends were cut back, 6 bases at V and 2 bases at J, with 22 bases in the middle.

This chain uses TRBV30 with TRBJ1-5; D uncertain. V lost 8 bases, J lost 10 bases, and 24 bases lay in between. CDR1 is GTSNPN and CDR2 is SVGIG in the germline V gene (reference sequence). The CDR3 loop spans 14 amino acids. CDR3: CALSGGREMGPQHF. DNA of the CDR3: TGTGCCCTATCCGGCGGAAGGGAAATGGGACCCCAGCATTTT.

Here the CDR3 reads CASSQGSRSPLHF. CDR3 bases: TGTGCCAGCAGTCAGGGCTCCAGGTCACCCCTCCACTTT. The V and J genes are TRBV2 and TRBJ1-6; a weak D match, TRBD1 (5 bases). From germline, CDR1 is SNHLY and CDR2 FYNNEI. There are 13 residues in the CDR3. V lost 5 bases to trimming and J lost 10 bases, with 12 bases between them.

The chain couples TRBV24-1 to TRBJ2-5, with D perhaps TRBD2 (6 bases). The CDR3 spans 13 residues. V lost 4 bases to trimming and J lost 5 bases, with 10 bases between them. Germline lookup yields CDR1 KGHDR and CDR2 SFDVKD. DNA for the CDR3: TGTGCCACCAGTGAAGCTGGGGGGGAGACCCAGTACTTC. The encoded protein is CATSEAGGETQYF.

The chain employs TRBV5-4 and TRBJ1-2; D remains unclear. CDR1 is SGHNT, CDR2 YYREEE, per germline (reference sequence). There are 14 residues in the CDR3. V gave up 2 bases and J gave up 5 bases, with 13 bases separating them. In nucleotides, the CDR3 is TGTGCCAGCAGCTTTAACAGAGAAACTTATGGCTACACCTTC. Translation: CASSFNRETYGYTF.